Only one count was recorded for the clone carrying this T cell receptor (beta chain). The record originates from a study of T cell changes during pregnancy in multiple sclerosis. Produced via immunoSEQ multiplex PCR; TCRdb's table is partial and in-frame only. The sample records 55,000 to 65,000 clones, roughly 94% being singletons. CDR3 length: 16 amino acids. The germline V gene has CDR1 MNHEY and CDR2 SMNVEV (reference sequence). Trimming cost V 5 bases and J 0 bases; bases outside gene matches: 8. The rearrangement links TRBV27 to TRBJ1-2; 8 bases agree with TRBD1. The clonotype originates from a female donor with multiple sclerosis, enrolled in a pregnancy study. The specimen comprised CD8+ T cells from peripheral blood mononuclear cells, sampled in the third trimester of pregnancy. The CDR3 here is CASSIGQGYPNYGYTF. The CDR3 DNA is TGTGCCAGCAGTATCGGACAGGGATACCCTAACTATGGCTACACCTTC.